This T cell receptor beta chain was sequenced in a study of blood T cell repertoires in COVID-19. Participants were aged about 18 to 90 years, lived in 20 to 30 US areas, and enrolled virtually. Original processing methods: Estimation of nucleated cell counts relied on the amplification of reference gene primers. The protocol was immunoSEQ multiplex PCR, while the TCRdb copy is restricted to in-frame clones and leaves out a portion. The DNA was the basis for D and trimming; V, J and clone size are from that table. The table lists 400,000 to 500,000 clones, more than 70% of them singletons. This TCR was sampled from a woman younger than 30 who had been exposed to COVID-19. Sequencing input: PBMCs or T cells enriched from blood (not recorded which).

The CDR3 reads CASSIGLAGSYEQYF. The CDR3 DNA reads TGCGCCAGCAGCATTGGACTAGCGGGTTCCTACGAGCAGTACTTC. The J gene is TRBJ2-7, the V gene TRBV5-1; TRBD2 matches at 11 bases. In germline, CDR1 is SGHRS, CDR2 YFSETQ. Trimming cost V 4 bases and J 1 base; bases outside gene matches: 4. The CDR3 has 15 amino acids.